This passage covers 22 T cell receptor beta chains from one sample sequenced in a study of cytotoxic CD8 clonotypes in ibrutinib-treated CLL. The data were produced by immunoSEQ multiplex PCR, yet TCRdb's version contains in-frame clones alone and is incomplete. The table includes fewer than 150,000 clones, 80% to 90% detected once. Sequenced material: PBMCs, taken after 24 months of ibrutinib treatment. Source of these receptors: a human donor with chronic lymphocytic leukemia.

This rearrangement joins TRBV28 to TRBJ1-5; 9 nucleotides agree with TRBD1. Germline V gene lookup returns CDR1 MDHEN and CDR2 SYDVKM. This CDR3 spans 15 amino acids. V was pared by 4 bases and J by 6 bases, with 7 bases of the junction left unmatched. Here the CDR3 DNA reads TGTGCCAGCAGTTCTCCGACAGGGGGATTTCAGCCCCAGCATTTT. It encodes CASSSPTGGFQPQHF.

The chain combines TRBV12-5 with TRBJ2-3, with a tentative D call TRBD2 (6 bases). Between the trimmed V and J ends, which lost 4 bases and 5 bases, there was a span of 19 bases. Germline V gene data show CDR1 as LGHNT and CDR2 as FRNRAP. The CDR3 sequence is 16 residues long. The CDR3 region is CASGWGPSGSIDTQYF. The CDR3 coding sequence is TGTGCTAGTGGTTGGGGACCCTCCGGGAGTATAGATACGCAGTATTTT.

This chain uses TRBV7-2 with TRBJ1-4; the D is unclear. The V gene's germline CDR1 is SGHTA and CDR2 FQGNSA. V gave up 5 bases and J gave up 0 bases, with 16 bases separating them. The CDR3 runs to 17 residues. The CDR3 DNA reads TGTGCCAGCAGCCCAACAGCGGGGTCGGCAACTAATGAAAAACTGTTTTTT. Amino acids: CASSPTAGSATNEKLFF.

The V gene is TRBV11-2, the J gene TRBJ2-5, with D maybe TRBD1 (6 bases). This CDR3 contains 14 residues. Trimming pared 5 bases from V and 0 bases from J, leaving 10 bases between. The germline V gene encodes CDR1 SGHAT and CDR2 FQNNGV. CDR3: CASSPGTNQETQYF. The CDR3 region has the DNA TGTGCCAGCAGCCCCGGGACAAACCAAGAGACCCAGTACTTC.

V is TRBV4-3 and J is TRBJ2-5; the D gene is possibly TRBD1 (5 bases). Germline CDR1 reads LGHNA; CDR2 reads YSLEER. Deletions cut 4 bases from V and 2 bases from J, with 14 bases between. CDR3 size: 15 residues. CDR3 DNA: TGCGCCAGCAGCCCATTGGGGCAGACACAAGAGACCCAGTACTTC. Protein sequence: CASSPLGQTQETQYF.

This chain uses TRBV2 with TRBJ2-5; 12 bases are a match to TRBD2. The CDR3 runs 16 residues. V dropped 7 bases and J dropped 5; count of bases not matched to a gene: 11. Germline CDR1 reads SNHLY; CDR2 reads FYNNEI. DNA of the CDR3: TGTGCCAGCAACCCCCTAGCGGGGGGGCCGAGGGAGACCCAGTACTTC. It encodes CASNPLAGGPRETQYF.

The CDR3 reads CASSSPLGLAAGELFF. The CDR3 DNA sequence: TGTGCCAGCAGCTCCCCCCTCGGACTAGCGGCCGGGGAGCTGTTTTTT. J is TRBJ2-2 and V is TRBV7-3, with 10 bases identical to TRBD2. Per the germline V gene, CDR1 is SGHTA and CDR2 is FQGTGA. V was clipped by 4 bases and J by 6 bases; unmatched bases: 8. The CDR3 consists of 16 residues.

This clone was observed once. The chain uses TRBV4-3 and TRBJ1-4; weak D call: TRBD1 (6 bases). With 2 bases removed from V and 5 bases from J, the gap between germline ends came to 12 bases. Looked up from germline, CDR1 is LGHNA and CDR2 is YSLEER. This CDR3 has 15 residues. The CDR3 sequence is CASSQSRQGNEKLFF. DNA for the CDR3: TGCGCCAGCAGCCAATCCCGTCAGGGGAATGAAAAACTGTTTTTT.

V is TRBV5-5 and J is TRBJ2-7; 8 bases fit TRBD1. The CDR3 is made up of 14 amino acids. V was clipped by 3 bases and J by 3 bases; unmatched bases: 5. Germline CDR1 reads SGHKS; CDR2 reads YYEKEE (reference sequence). CDR3 residues: CASSSGQDNYEQYF. DNA for the CDR3: TGTGCCAGCAGCTCGGGACAGGATAACTACGAGCAGTACTTC.

This clone was observed a single time. CDR3 in amino acids: CASSVAPGFGNTIYF. CDR3 nucleotide sequence: TGTGCCAGCAGCGTAGCTCCAGGGTTCGGAAACACCATATATTTT. The chain carries TRBV9 and TRBJ1-3; D is possibly TRBD1 (5 bases). Germline V gene data show CDR1 as SGDLS and CDR2 as YYNGEE. Trimming took 0 bases from V and 4 from J, leaving 11 bases between them. The CDR3 extends over 15 amino acids.

For the CDR3, the DNA is TGTGCCAGCAGCTGGGGGCCGGCCTCTGGAAACACCATATATTTT. It is translated as CASSWGPASGNTIYF. The chain recombines TRBV6-5 with TRBJ1-3; tentatively, D is TRBD1 (6 bases). V lost 6 bases and J lost 0, with 12 bases in between. Germline assignment: CDR1 MNHEY and CDR2 SVGAGI. The CDR3 is 15 residues long.

The chain couples TRBV5-1 to TRBJ1-5; D call uncertain. The germline CDR1 and CDR2 sequences are SGHRS and YFSETQ. The CDR3 is 12 amino acids. V lost 0 bases and J 9 bases, leaving 7 bases between the germline ends. The CDR3 is CASSLGTGPQHF. CDR3 coding DNA: TGCGCCAGCAGCTTGGGCACCGGGCCCCAGCATTTT.

V usage is TRBV6-5 and J usage is TRBJ1-1; 9 bases are shared with TRBD1. Germline V gene lookup returns CDR1 MNHEY and CDR2 SVGAGI. The CDR3 length is 14 residues. V lost 4 bases, J lost 3 bases, and 3 bases stayed unmatched. The CDR3 nucleotides read TGTGCCAGCAGTTTAGACAGGGGGTACACTGAAGCTTTCTTT. This codes for CASSLDRGYTEAFF.

The chain combines TRBV7-2 with TRBJ2-7; no clear D. Trimming removed 5 bases from V and 7 bases from J, with 6 bases in between. This CDR3 spans 10 amino acids. Germline CDR1 is SGHTA and CDR2 is FQGNSA. CDR3 DNA sequence: TGTGCCAGCAGCACCTTAGAGCAGTACTTC. Translating it yields CASSTLEQYF.

The V call is TRBV5-4, the J call TRBJ1-6; a weak D match, TRBD1 (5 bases). Per the germline V gene, CDR1 is SGHNT and CDR2 is YYREEE (reference sequence). There are 15 residues in the CDR3. V was shortened by 0 bases and J by 4 bases, with 8 bases between the two germline ends. In nucleotides, the CDR3 is TGTGCCAGCAGCTTGGCTGGGGGTTATAATTCACCCCTCCACTTT. This sequence encodes CASSLAGGYNSPLHF.

The genes are TRBV7-8 and TRBJ2-5; D ambiguous. Gene TRBJ2-7 matches the end of the DNA better, so the J call may be wrong. The CDR3 extends over 15 amino acids. The germline V gene encodes CDR1 SGHVS and CDR2 FQNEAQ. The CDR3 DNA is TGTGCCAGCAGCTTAGCGGGGATCAGCTCCTACGAGCAGTACTTC. Amino acids: CASSLAGISSYEQYF.

Here the CDR3 DNA reads TGTGCCAGTCAACGAGGGACGGCTTCCCATTCCTTCTTT. This gives the protein CASQRGTASHSFF. The J gene is TRBJ1-1, the V gene TRBV6-5; a weak D match, TRBD1 (5 bases). V was cut by 9 bases and J by 14 bases, with 25 bases left in between. Germline CDR1 reads MNHEY; CDR2 reads SVGAGI. The CDR3 is 13 amino acids.

V is TRBV28 and J is TRBJ2-3; D is perhaps TRBD1 (6 bases). Germline-derived CDR1 and CDR2 are MDHEN and SYDVKM. The CDR3 totals 12 residues. V lost 5 bases, J lost 6 bases, and 9 bases lay in between. CDR3 amino acids: CASSHGQDTQYF. The CDR3 DNA reads as TGTGCCAGCAGTCATGGACAGGATACGCAGTATTTT.

V usage is TRBV19 and J usage is TRBJ1-2; D is unclear. Trimming cost V 5 bases and J 8 bases, with 15 bases left between them. This CDR3 comprises 13 residues. Per germline, CDR1 LNHDA and CDR2 SQIVND (reference sequence). Here the CDR3 DNA reads TGTGCCAGTAGTGGTCGCGGGGTGAGGGGCTACACCTTC. This gives the protein CASSGRGVRGYTF.

This clone has a single count. This rearrangement joins TRBV7-8 to TRBJ1-5, with a tentative D call TRBD1 (5 bases). V gave up 7 bases and J gave up 1 base, with 20 bases separating them. CDR3 length: 17 amino acids. Germline lookup yields CDR1 SGHVS and CDR2 FQNEAQ. The DNA for the CDR3 is TGTGCCAGCAACCCGTCCGGGGGGACGGGGAGCAATCAGCCCCAGCATTTT. Amino acids: CASNPSGGTGSNQPQHF. The complete variable domain, with remaining parts taken from reference TRBV7-8 and TRBJ1-5, reads GAGVSQSPRYKVAKRGQDVALRCDPISGHVSLFWYQQALGQGPEFLTYFQNEAQLDKSGLPSDRFFAERPEGSVSTLKIQRTQQEDSAVYLCASNPSGGTGSNQPQHFGDGTRLSIL.

The chain combines TRBV14 with TRBJ1-5; D unclear. Deletions cut 1 base from V and 4 bases from J, with 8 bases between. Germline values: CDR1 SGHDN, CDR2 FVKESK. The CDR3 is 14 residues long. The CDR3 DNA reads as TGTGCCAGCAGCCAAGTGGGTTGGAATCAGCCCCAGCATTTT. It encodes CASSQVGWNQPQHF.

The rearrangement joins TRBV5-6 to TRBJ1-3, with D possibly matching TRBD1 (6 bases). The ends were cut back, 0 bases at V and 1 base at J, with 14 bases in the middle. The CDR3 covers 17 residues. Germline CDR1 and CDR2: SGHDT and YYEEEE. CDR3 DNA: TGTGCCAGCAGCTTGGCGCCGGCAGGGGCGTCTGGAAACACCATATATTTT. Translation gives CASSLAPAGASGNTIYF.